This TCR beta chain was sequenced during a study of blood T cell repertoires in COVID-19. Germline V lookup: CDR1 MNHEY, CDR2 SMNVEV (reference sequence). The CDR3 consists of 14 residues. With 0 bases removed from V and 3 bases from J, the gap between germline ends came to 8 bases. Clones were read by immunoSEQ multiplex PCR, and TCRdb kept only the in-frame ones, dropping some. The sample records nearly 300,000 clones, about 90% being singletons. The chain uses TRBV27 and TRBJ1-1; D possibly corresponds to TRBD1 (6 bases). The sample was PBMCs or T cells enriched from blood (not recorded which). This clonotype was sampled from a woman in her fifties or sixties who had been exposed to COVID-19. The DNA for the CDR3 is TGTGCCAGCAGTTTATCCGGACAGCACACTGAAGCTTTCTTT. It is translated as CASSLSGQHTEAFF.